This T cell receptor beta chain was retrieved from a study of early T cells in non-severe SARS-CoV-2 infection. Across the study: Sequencing targeted bulk RNA from unsorted whole blood, leaving chains unpaired. Findings and limits, study-wide: Matches to VDJdb favored anti-spike CD8 responses and missed private and CD4 specificities.

Attached unique molecular identifiers marked individual cDNA molecules. TCRdb reprocessed the 5' RACE reads via MiXCR and lists one record per CDR3 protein. The repertoire holds 60,000 or so distinct CDR3 sequences, with approximately 12% as singletons. This clonotype appeared many times. What it binds is not known. Germline V gives CDR1 MNHEY, CDR2 SVGEGT. Trimming at V came to 8 bases and at J to 4 bases, leaving 4 bases not matched to a gene. This CDR3 has 13 residues. The receptor comes from an adult who was a healthcare worker with PCR-confirmed SARS-CoV-2 infection or an uninfected control (not recorded which). The starting material was whole blood, obtained at baseline. The gene calls are TRBV6-2 or TRBV6-3 and TRBJ2-1; TRBD1 aligns across 8 bases. CDR3 nucleotide sequence: TGTGCCAGCCAGGACAGGGAATACAATGAGCAGTTCTTC. Protein product: CASQDREYNEQFF.